This T cell receptor (beta chain) derives from a study of identical twins. Study-wide results and caveats: Among beta out-of-frame sequences, excess sharing between twins appeared weaker. These conclusions were based on statistical analysis (cross-sectional, not following the same donors). Low generation probability was overrepresented in out-of-frame alpha sequences shared by twins.

Turning to this clonotype: Its antigen is not identified.

TCRdb ran MiXCR on the 5' RACE reads and lists one entry per CDR3 protein. The repertoire holds 200,000 to 300,000 distinct CDR3 sequences, with roughly 13% as singletons. The CDR3 length is 13 residues. V lost 11 bases and J lost 1, with 13 bases in between. Germline V gene lookup returns CDR1 MDHEN and CDR2 SYDVKM. The same sample was also used in a study of yellow fever vaccine responses in identical twins.

The source material was memory (CD45RO+) T cells sorted from blood. The rearrangement uses TRBV28 and TRBJ2-3, with TRBD2 as a possible D gene (5 bases). This TCR was recovered from a woman between 18 and 29 years old in good health. The CDR3, as DNA: TGTGCCGGCACCTCAGCGGGCACAGATACGCAGTATTTT. It yields the protein CAGTSAGTDTQYF. The whole variable domain, remainder taken from reference TRBV28 and TRBJ2-3, is DVKVTQSSRYLVKRTGEKVFLECVQDMDHENMFWYRQDPGLGLRLIYFSYDVKMKEKGDIPEGYSVSREKKERFSLILESASTNQTSMYLCAGTSAGTDTQYFGPGTRLTVL.